This entry lists 8 T cell receptor beta chains sequenced from one sample in a study (dated by TCRdb to between 2015 and 2017). The method behind the library was 5' RACE. For sequencing, an Illumina MiSeq was employed. TCRdb passed the public sequencing reads through fastp at Q25 and MiXCR, retaining productive beta sequences. Rows matching on CDR3 protein sequence are summarized as one entry with the most common DNA and genes. This sample holds 25,000 to 40,000 distinct CDR3 sequences; approximately 25% were observed only once. The top ten hold 4.3% of the sample. Material for sequencing was memory CD4+ T cells sorted from blood. According to the study, the label for this sample's cell subset or site signals: memory CD4+ T cells, CD4+CD45RO+CD25-. All receptors come from a female donor with breast cancer.

This clonotype was seen repeatedly, ten times or more. This chain joins TRBV12-3 or TRBV12-4 and TRBJ2-7; TRBD1 aligns across 7 bases. The CDR3 has 13 amino acids. J gave up 2 bases and V 6 bases, and 4 bases lay outside the gene matches. The CDR3 DNA reads TGTGCCAGCAGCCGACAGGGCCCCTACGAGCAGTACTTC. As protein: CASSRQGPYEQYF.

This clonotype has only a few counts. The chain couples TRBV7-8 to TRBJ2-7, with 9 bases fitting TRBD2. Trimming at V came to 5 bases and at J to 4 bases, leaving 9 bases not matched to a gene. CDR3 length: 15 amino acids. CDR1 is SGHVS, CDR2 FQNEAQ, per germline. The CDR3 sequence: CASSPRTSDRYEQYF. Here the CDR3 DNA reads TGTGCCAGCAGCCCTAGGACTAGCGATCGATACGAGCAGTACTTC.

Only a few counts were recorded for this clonotype. The chain couples TRBV12-3 or TRBV12-4 to TRBJ2-1; TRBD1 is a possible D gene (5 bases). CDR3 length: 12 amino acids. V lost 5 bases and J 4 bases, leaving 6 bases between the germline ends. The CDR3 here is CASSGAYNEQFF. In nucleotides, the CDR3 is TGTGCCAGCAGTGGGGCTTACAATGAGCAGTTCTTC.

This clonotype appeared a few times. V usage is TRBV29-1 and J usage is TRBJ2-7, with D unresolved. The germline V gene has CDR1 SQVTM and CDR2 ANQGSEA. The CDR3 extends over 11 amino acids. Trimming removed 4 bases at V and 5 bases at J, with 9 bases between. The CDR3 coding sequence is TGCAGCGTTGTGAACTCTGACGAGCAGTACTTC. It yields the protein CSVVNSDEQYF.

The chain is built from TRBV10-2 and TRBJ2-3, with TRBD2 matching over 8 bases. Trimming took 0 bases from V and 1 from J; bases not matched to a gene: 0. Germline V gene sequence: CDR1 WSHSY, CDR2 SAAADI. The CDR3 sequence is 15 residues long. The CDR3 DNA follows: TGCGCCAGCAGTGAGTCTAGCGGGGGCACAGATACGCAGTATTTT. Its translation is CASSESSGGTDTQYF.

This clonotype was counted ten times or more. The CDR3: CASSKVESNQPQHF. The CDR3 DNA follows: TGTGCCAGCAGCAAAGTGGAGAGCAATCAGCCCCAGCATTTT. The chain employs TRBV7-9 and TRBJ1-5, with D uncertain. This CDR3 has 14 residues. CDR1 is SEHNR, CDR2 FQNEAQ, per germline (reference sequence). With 5 bases removed from V and 1 base from J, the gap between germline ends came to 9 bases. Using reference TRBV7-9 and TRBJ1-5 for the parts outside the CDR3, the full variable domain is DTGVSQNPRHKITKRGQNVTFRCDPISEHNRLYWYRQTLGQGPEFLTYFQNEAQLEKSRLLSDRFSAERPKGSFSTLEIQRTEQGDSAMYLCASSKVESNQPQHFGDGTRLSIL.

The chain couples TRBV4-1 to TRBJ2-5, with D hard to call. The V end was cut by 0 bases, the J end by 0 bases, with 11 bases between. The CDR3 has 16 amino acids. Germline V gene sequence: CDR1 MGHRA, CDR2 YSYEKL. CDR3 loop: CASSQDPNTHQETQYF. For the CDR3, the DNA is TGCGCCAGCAGCCAAGATCCCAACACGCACCAAGAGACCCAGTACTTC.

This clonotype was observed at least ten times. The chain carries TRBV15 and TRBJ1-3; no clear D gene. Germline values: CDR1 LNHNV, CDR2 YYDKDF (reference sequence). CDR3 length: 12 amino acids. Trimming took 0 bases from V and 3 from J, leaving 0 bases between them. This CDR3 reads CATSRDGNTIYF. CDR3 DNA: TGTGCCACCAGCAGAGATGGAAACACCATATATTTT.